This T cell receptor (beta chain) was captured by sequencing in a study of cytomegalovirus exposure and HLA in healthy donors. This clone was found a few times. Its antigen is unidentified. Use of 60 Vbeta and 13 Jbeta primers characterized the PCR. Here immunoSEQ multiplex PCR was the method, and the copy in TCRdb shows in-frame clones only, minus some. Among around 190,000 clones, about 86% were seen once, and the ten largest hold 1.5% to 2%. General observations from the study: The authors listed 164 TCR beta chains as cytomegalovirus-associated. Among immune exposure information, only CMV serostatus was available. In a later analysis, TCR beta V- and J-gene trimming showed a link to a missense DCLRE1C variant. HLA alleles were associated with roughly 17,000 TCR beta sequences in a later analysis at 0.05 false discovery rate.

Sequenced input: PBMCs. The TCR sequence derives from a man aged 40-49 years in good health and CMV-seropositive.

The CDR3 loop is CASTPDQGLNQPQHF. The CDR3, as DNA: TGTGCCAGTACCCCGGACCAGGGCCTCAATCAGCCCCAGCATTTT. The genes are TRBV19 and TRBJ1-5, with D possibly matching TRBD1 (5 bases). Looked up from germline, CDR1 is LNHDA and CDR2 is SQIVND (reference sequence). Trimming cost V 7 bases and J 3 bases, with 16 bases left between them. CDR3 size: 15 residues.